This is a list of T cell receptor beta chains from one sample in a study of blood T cell repertoires in COVID-19. Generated by immunoSEQ multiplex PCR, the TCRdb table keeps only in-frame clones and is missing some. This table has some 42,000 clones, 70% to 90% appearing once. Sequenced sample: peripheral blood. All receptors come from a man aged 50 to 60 with active COVID-19. The CDR3 runs from the conserved cysteine through the conserved F or W. D genes are given only for firm matches. Only some rows state a clone size, as once, few, many or a class for expanded clones.

J gene | clone size | V gene | D gene | CDR3 DNA | CDR3 protein
TRBJ2-4 | NA | TRBV30 | TRBD2 | TGTGCCTGGGAGGGAGGGGCCAAAAACATTCAGTACTTC | CAWEGGAKNIQYF
TRBJ2-7 | once | TRBV12-3/TRBV12-4 | NA | TGTGCCAGCAGGATACAGGGTTACGAGCAGTACTTC | CASRIQGYEQYF
TRBJ1-4 | NA | TRBV2 | NA | TGTGCCAGCAGCCTCAACAGGGCTACTAATGAAAAACTGTTTTTT | CASSLNRATNEKLFF
TRBJ2-3 | NA | TRBV4-2 | NA | TGTGCCAGCAGCCAAGATAAGAGGGTGCGATGGATAGATACGCAGTATTTT | CASSQDKRVRWIDTQYF
TRBJ2-7 | NA | TRBV3-1/TRBV3-2 | TRBD2 | TGTGCCAGCAGCCAAGTAAAGGGACTAGCGGTTTACTTC | CASSQVKGLAVYF
TRBJ1-5 | NA | TRBV9 | NA | TGTGCCAGCAGCGTAGCGGGGGGCGCGGGCAATCAGCCCCAGCATTTT | CASSVAGGAGNQPQHF
TRBJ2-7 | medium-sized | TRBV6-2/TRBV6-3 | TRBD1 | TGTGCCAGCAGTTACTCGAGCGACAGGGTTTCCTACGAGCAGTACTTC | CASSYSSDRVSYEQYF
TRBJ2-2 | once | TRBV19 | TRBD2 | TGTGCCAGTATCCAAAGCGGGGGCCGCACGAACACCGGGGAGCTGTTTTTT | CASIQSGGRTNTGELFF
TRBJ1-1 | once | TRBV2 | NA | TGTGCCAGCATCCGCCCCGGGGTGGGGAACACTGAAGCTTTCTTT | CASIRPGVGNTEAFF
TRBJ2-1 | NA | TRBV18 | NA | TGTGCCAGCTCACCTCCGGTGCGGGGCATCTACAATGAGCAGTTCTTC | CASSPPVRGIYNEQFF
TRBJ1-1 | NA | TRBV11-2 | NA | TGTGCCAGCAGCCTTAACGGGGGGGGCACTGAAGCTTTCTTT | CASSLNGGGTEAFF
TRBJ2-1 | NA | TRBV4-1 | NA | TGCGCCAGCAGCCTGGGGCACATCTCCTACAATGAGCAGTTCTTC | CASSLGHISYNEQFF
TRBJ2-1 | few | TRBV24-1 | TRBD2 | TGTGCCACCAGCGATCCGGGACTAGCTGTTGGGAATGAGCAGTTCTTC | CATSDPGLAVGNEQFF
TRBJ1-3 | NA | TRBV4-2 | TRBD1 | TGTGCCAGCAGCCGGGAAAACAGGGGGAGTATAGGAAACACCATATATTTT | CASSRENRGSIGNTIYF
TRBJ2-1 | NA | TRBV7-3 | TRBD1 | TGTGCCAGCAGCTCGGGACAGGGCGATGAGCAGTTCTTC | CASSSGQGDEQFF
TRBJ1-1 | NA | TRBV7-2 | NA | TGTGCCAGCAGCCCTAGGGGGGGCGGCACTGAAGCTTTCTTT | CASSPRGGGTEAFF
TRBJ1-5 | NA | TRBV5-6 | TRBD1 | TGTGCCAGCAGCCAGACAGGGGTCAATCAGCCCCAGCATTTT | CASSQTGVNQPQHF
TRBJ1-4 | NA | TRBV15 | NA | TGTGCCACCAGCAGAGAGGGGGGGGAAGGGTATGAAAAACTGTTTTTT | CATSREGGEGYEKLFF
TRBJ2-1 | NA | TRBV12-3/TRBV12-4 | NA | TGTGCCAGCAGTTTCCCCCCCAATAATGAGCAGTTCTTC | CASSFPPNNEQFF
TRBJ2-7 | NA | TRBV11-3 | NA | TGTGCCAGCAGCTTAGTAACAGCAGCCTACGAGCAGTACTTC | CASSLVTAAYEQYF
TRBJ2-5 | NA | TRBV7-9 | NA | TGTGCCAGCAGCTTAGTCCCACCCCGCGGCAGGGGACAAGAGACCCAGTACTTC | CASSLVPPRGRGQETQYF
TRBJ2-4 | NA | TRBV28 | NA | TGTGCCAGCAGTCCTACTAGGAACATTCAGTACTTC | CASSPTRNIQYF
TRBJ1-1 | NA | TRBV18 | NA | TGTGCCAGCTCACTCGGGGGGGGGATGAACACTGAAGCTTTCTTT | CASSLGGGMNTEAFF
TRBJ1-5 | NA | TRBV7-3 | TRBD1 | TGTGCCAGCAGCTATATACAGGGGCAGCCCCAGCATTTT | CASSYIQGQPQHF
TRBJ2-1 | once | TRBV5-1 | NA | TGCGCCAGCAGCTTACTATGGGCCTACAATGAGCAGTTCTTC | CASSLLWAYNEQFF
TRBJ2-7 | NA | TRBV19 | NA | TGTGCCAGTAGTATCCTGGGGGGGCACGAGCAGTACTTC | CASSILGGHEQYF
TRBJ2-7 | NA | TRBV2 | NA | TGTGCCAGCAGTACCGGGACACCGCCCTACGAGCAGTACTTC | CASSTGTPPYEQYF
TRBJ1-4 | NA | TRBV5-1 | NA | TGCGCCAGCAGCTTGGGGGGTCTGGGGGCAGGTGAAAAACTGTTTTTT | CASSLGGLGAGEKLFF
TRBJ2-3 | NA | TRBV6-2/TRBV6-3 | TRBD2 | TGTGCCAGCAGCACCGGGACTATAAAAAAATCTACGCAGTATTTT | CASSTGTIKKSTQYF
TRBJ2-7 | NA | TRBV15 | TRBD1 | TGTGCCACCAGCAGACTGTCGGGACAGCCCTACGAGCAGTACTTC | CATSRLSGQPYEQYF
TRBJ2-2 | NA | TRBV7-2 | TRBD1 | TGTGCCAGCAGCTTACGGACAGGTTCCCGCACCGGGGAGCTGTTTTTT | CASSLRTGSRTGELFF
TRBJ2-3 | NA | TRBV9 | NA | TGTGCCAGCAGCCGAGAGGGCGGGGTGACAGATACGCAGTATTTT | CASSREGGVTDTQYF
TRBJ2-3 | NA | TRBV4-3 | TRBD1 | TGCGCCAGCAGCCAAGGGGACAGGGCGACAGATACGCAGTATTTT | CASSQGDRATDTQYF
TRBJ2-1 | NA | TRBV7-6 | TRBD2 | TGTGCCAGCAGCTTAGGGGCGGGAGGGCCAAGGTCCTACAATGAGCAGTTCTTC | CASSLGAGGPRSYNEQFF
TRBJ2-7 | NA | TRBV7-3 | TRBD1 | TGTGCCAGCAGCCGAGACAGGGAGAGCTCCTACGAGCAGTACTTC | CASSRDRESSYEQYF
TRBJ1-6 | NA | TRBV7-2 | TRBD1 | TGTGCCAGCAGCTTACGGACAGGGGGTTATAATTCACCCCTCCACTTT | CASSLRTGGYNSPLHF
TRBJ2-3 | NA | TRBV5-1 | NA | TGCGCCAGCAGCCCGGGACTGACTAGCACAGATACGCAGTATTTT | CASSPGLTSTDTQYF
TRBJ1-5 | NA | TRBV18 | NA | TGTGCCAGCTCACCGGGCAGGGATCAGCCCCAGCATTTT | CASSPGRDQPQHF
TRBJ2-1 | NA | TRBV4-3 | NA | TGCGCCAGCAGCCAAGATACACAGGGTTGGCGAAATGAGCAGTTCTTC | CASSQDTQGWRNEQFF
TRBJ2-7 | NA | TRBV27 | NA | TGTGCCAGCAGTTCTGACAGCTCCTACGAGCAGTACTTC | CASSSDSSYEQYF
TRBJ1-5 | NA | TRBV7-8 | NA | TGTGCCAGCAGCTTAGAGTCGGGCAGGGGTTTTTGGCCCCAGCATTTT | CASSLESGRGFWPQHF
TRBJ2-7 | NA | TRBV5-1 | TRBD2 | TGCGCCAGCAGCCGGGAGGGGCTCCACGAGCAGTACTTC | CASSREGLHEQYF
TRBJ2-5 | NA | TRBV24-1 | TRBD1 | TGTGCCACCAGTGATCCGACAGGGGCGGGCGAGACCCAGTACTTC | CATSDPTGAGETQYF
TRBJ2-1 | NA | TRBV7-3 | NA | TGTGCCAGCAGCCCCTCCTTAGCGGACAATGAGCAGTTCTTC | CASSPSLADNEQFF
TRBJ1-6 | few | TRBV2 | TRBD1 | TGTGCCAGCAGCCTAAACAGGGGCGGATCACCCCTCCACTTT | CASSLNRGGSPLHF
TRBJ2-1 | NA | TRBV19 | NA | TGTGCCAGTAGTTCCGGGGGCAATGAGCAGTTCTTC | CASSSGGNEQFF
TRBJ1-3 | few | TRBV7-3 | NA | TGTGCCAGCAGCGTAGGAGGGAATCCTGGAAACACCATATATTTT | CASSVGGNPGNTIYF
TRBJ2-5 | once | TRBV6-5 | TRBD1 | TGTGCCAGCAGCCGCACAGGGGGCCAAGAGACCCAGTACTTC | CASSRTGGQETQYF
TRBJ1-2 | few | TRBV7-2 | TRBD1 | TGTGCCAGCAGCTCCCGGGACAGGGTTACTGGCTACACCTTC | CASSSRDRVTGYTF
TRBJ2-1 | few | TRBV7-2 | TRBD2 | TGTGCCAGCAGCTTAGCGCCTACTAGCGGCAACAATGAGCAGTTCTTC | CASSLAPTSGNNEQFF
TRBJ2-1 | few | TRBV7-3 | TRBD2 | TGTGCCAGCAGCCCCGGACTAGCGTACAATGAGCAGTTCTTC | CASSPGLAYNEQFF
TRBJ1-1 | NA | TRBV19 | TRBD1 | TGTGCCCAGACAGGGGGCTTTGGCACTGAAGCTTTCTTT | CAQTGGFGTEAFF
TRBJ2-5 | few | TRBV19 | NA | TGTGCCAGTAGTATAGAGTGGGGTTGGACAGAAGGCCAAGAGACCCAGTACTTC | CASSIEWGWTEGQETQYF
TRBJ2-1 | NA | TRBV6-5 | NA | TGTGCCAGCAGTTACCAGGGGGGATCGTACTACAATGAGCAGTTCTTC | CASSYQGGSYYNEQFF
TRBJ1-4 | once | TRBV27 | NA | TGTGCCAGCAGTCCAGCCTTTGGGAGGCTGGAAAAACTGTTTTTT | CASSPAFGRLEKLFF
TRBJ2-7 | NA | TRBV11-3 | TRBD2 | TGTGCCAGCAGCCGTATGACCGGGACTAGCCCCTACGAGCAGTACTTC | CASSRMTGTSPYEQYF
TRBJ2-3 | NA | TRBV11-3 | TRBD2 | TGTGCCAGCAGCTACAGGGGACTAGCGGGGGGAACAGATACGCAGTATTTT | CASSYRGLAGGTDTQYF
TRBJ1-2 | NA | TRBV19 | TRBD1 | TGTGCCAGTTTTGGACAGGGGGGCGACTATGGCTACACCTTC | CASFGQGGDYGYTF